Sequencing of this T cell receptor beta chain was carried out in a study of shared clonotypes between healthy human individuals. Study as a whole: Serving as donors were a couple of women and three men, whose ages spanned 18 to 49.

The CDR3 spans 11 residues. CDR1 and CDR2 (germline): SQVTM, ANQGSEA. The V end was cut by 7 bases, the J end by 5 bases, with 9 bases between. Over several immunoSEQ plates, each subset's genomic DNA was distributed in even portions. TCRdb's copy holds only in-frame clones and misses some; the assay was immunoSEQ multiplex PCR. In the table there are about 520,000 clones, 81% of which are singletons. Study results and caveats: In having few donors, the study represented limited genetic and exposure-history diversity.

Comments on this clone: Its antigen remains unidentified.

Sample: PBMCs. The TCR comes from a woman between 35 and 50 years old in good health. Some clones in this sample may be carry-over from other donors' samples. The V call is TRBV29-1, the J call TRBJ2-1; D is uncertain. CDR3 in amino acids: CSASDHNEQFF. The CDR3 bases are TGCAGCGCCTCAGATCACAATGAGCAGTTCTTC.